The 4 T cell receptor beta chains reported below all come from one sample, sequenced in a study of vaccination and CD4 T cells after COVID-19. Antigens for these TCRs are unknown. Cultured CD4+ T-cell DNA underwent Oncomine TCR Beta short-read sequencing. TCRdb passed the PCR reads through MiXCR, listing each CDR3 protein once. The repertoire includes roughly 17,000 distinct CDR3 sequences, about 40% of them detected once, and under 8% sits in the top ten. As to treatment: roughly 10-day PBMC culture with coronavirus spike peptide pools or control peptides (ViraFEST assay). The sample was CD4+ T cells from blood, cultured in vitro, taken after SARS-CoV-2 vaccination. The receptors originated from a human donor who had recovered from COVID-19.

This clonotype came up a few times. This sequence joins TRBV20-1 and TRBJ2-7, with TRBD2 matching over 12 bases. CDR1 DFQATT and CDR2 SNEGSKA come from the germline V gene (reference sequence). Germline trimming cut 5 bases from V and 10 bases from J; bases unmatched to any gene: 6. The length of the CDR3 is 12 residues. This CDR3 is CSARELAGGQYF. The CDR3 DNA reads as TGCAGTGCTCGCGAACTAGCGGGAGGTCAGTACTTC.

This chain links TRBV23-1 with TRBJ2-1, with no clear D. TRBV23-1 has ORF status, its function being uncertain. CDR3 length: 8 residues. V was trimmed by 7 bases and J by 10 bases, leaving 2 bases between them. This chain's CDR3 is CASNEQFF. In DNA, the CDR3 is TGCGCCAGCAACGAGCAGTTCTTC.

The chain links TRBV7-6 to TRBJ2-5; no clear D gene. Looked up from germline, CDR1 is SGHVS and CDR2 is FNYEAQ. V lost 4 bases and J lost 1, with 1 base in between. The CDR3 is 11 residues long. The CDR3 protein is CASSSQETQYF. As DNA, the CDR3 is TGTGCCAGCAGCTCCCAAGAGACCCAGTACTTC.

This clonotype was counted between two and nine times. CDR3 sequence reads: CSARDLISGELFF. The CDR3 DNA reads as TGCAGTGCTAGAGATCTTATATCCGGGGAGCTGTTTTTT. The chain combines TRBV20-1 with TRBJ2-2; D ambiguous. Trimming removed 0 bases at V and 6 bases at J, with 8 bases between. CDR1 and CDR2 from the germline V gene are DFQATT and SNEGSKA (reference sequence). The CDR3 totals 13 residues.